The 13 T cell receptor beta chains below were found in one sample sequenced in a study of T cell responses to AZD1222 COVID-19 vaccine. Sequencing used immunoSEQ multiplex PCR; TCRdb keeps in-frame clones, though not all of them. This table has fewer than 120,000 clones, approximately 94% appearing once. This specimen was peripheral blood, taken 28 days after the second AZD1222 dose. The receptor set was obtained from an adult who received the AZD1222 COVID-19 vaccine.

This chain uses TRBV6-4 with TRBJ1-2, with 7 nucleotides matching TRBD1. J lost 3 bases, V lost 2 bases, and 9 bases had no gene match. The CDR3 totals 16 residues. Germline assignment: CDR1 MRHNA and CDR2 SNTAGT. The CDR3 is CASSDQGQPSYYGYTF. CDR3 DNA: TGTGCCAGCAGTGACCAGGGACAGCCCTCGTACTATGGCTACACCTTC.

The chain recombines TRBV5-1 with TRBJ1-1; no definite D call. The germline V and J ends were trimmed by 0 bases and 7 bases, with 7 bases remaining between them. CDR1 SGHRS and CDR2 YFSETQ come from the germline V gene. The CDR3 totals 12 residues. The CDR3 coding sequence is TGCGCCAGCAGCTTGGACCGGATTGAAGCTTTCTTT. It translates to CASSLDRIEAFF.

V gene TRBV11-2 combines with J gene TRBJ2-7; D is ambiguous. This CDR3 region has 11 residues. V was clipped by 1 base and J by 10 bases, with 8 bases between them. The germline CDR1 and CDR2 sequences are SGHAT and FQNNGV. The CDR3 sequence is CASSLGLKQYF. CDR3 nucleotides: TGTGCCAGCAGCTTAGGCTTAAAACAGTACTTC. The full variable domain, with the rest looked up from reference TRBV11-2 and TRBJ2-7, is EAGVAQSPRYKIIEKRQSVAFWCNPISGHATLYWYQQILGQGPKLLIQFQNNGVVDDSQLPKDRFSAERLKGVDSTLKIQPAKLEDSAVYLCASSLGLKQYFGPGTRLTVT.

The chain couples TRBV4-2 to TRBJ1-6; the D gene is possibly TRBD1 (5 bases). The V and J ends lost 0 bases and 5 bases respectively, with 11 bases between them. Germline lookup yields CDR1 LGHNA and CDR2 YNFKEQ. The CDR3 runs 16 residues. In DNA, the CDR3 is TGTGCCAGCAGCCAAGAAACAGGACTTAATAATTCACCCCTCCACTTT. Protein: CASSQETGLNNSPLHF.

The chain has TRBV5-1 and TRBJ2-7; 8 nucleotides agree with TRBD2. Germline V gene data show CDR1 as SGHRS and CDR2 as YFSETQ. The V gene end was trimmed by 4 bases and the J gene end by 9 bases; junction bases not matched to a gene: 18. The CDR3 is 16 amino acids. The CDR3, as DNA: TGCGCCAGCAGCCCGACCACCGGGACTAGGGGGTTGTTGCAGTACTTC. It yields the protein CASSPTTGTRGLLQYF.

The V call is TRBV6-1, the J call TRBJ1-5, with D tentatively TRBD1 (5 bases). The CDR3 is made up of 15 amino acids. V was cut by 2 bases and J by 0 bases, with 8 bases left in between. Germline V gene lookup returns CDR1 MNHNS and CDR2 SASEGT. Written as DNA, the CDR3 is TGTGCCAGCAGTGAAAGCAGGGTTAGCAATCAGCCCCAGCATTTT. Translation: CASSESRVSNQPQHF.

This chain joins TRBV5-6 and TRBJ2-7; 7 bases are shared with TRBD1. V lost 6 bases to trimming and J lost 4 bases; unmatched junction nucleotides: 16. There are 16 residues in the CDR3. Germline CDR1 SGHDT, CDR2 YYEEEE. CDR3 amino acids: CASTLGPNSGGYEQYF. For the CDR3, the DNA is TGTGCCAGCACCCTTGGTCCGAACTCAGGGGGTTACGAGCAGTACTTC.

This clone showed up just once. V gene TRBV18 combines with J gene TRBJ2-5; the match to TRBD1 covers 10 bases. Germline V gene sequence: CDR1 KGHSH, CDR2 LQKENI. The ends lost 3 bases at V and 5 bases at J; junction bases unmatched: 3. This CDR3 is built from 14 residues. The CDR3 region is CASSPGQGGETQYF. The CDR3, as DNA: TGTGCCAGCTCACCCGGACAGGGGGGGGAGACCCAGTACTTC.

The chain links TRBV19 to TRBJ1-1; D gene unclear. The germline V gene has CDR1 LNHDA and CDR2 SQIVND (reference sequence). V shed 7 bases and J shed 1 base, with 7 bases lying between them. CDR3 size: 12 residues. The CDR3 loop reads CASNMGNTEAFF. The DNA of the CDR3 is TGTGCCAGTAATATGGGGAACACTGAAGCTTTCTTT.

The rearrangement uses TRBV10-3 and TRBJ1-6; 7 bases match TRBD1. The CDR3 runs 13 residues. V was pared by 2 bases and J by 9 bases, with 1 base of the junction left unmatched. The germline V gene encodes CDR1 ENHRY and CDR2 SYGVKD. DNA of the CDR3: TGTGCCATCAGTGAGGGACAGGTTTCACCCCTCCACTTT. This translates into CAISEGQVSPLHF.

This chain uses TRBV20-1 with TRBJ1-2; D gene unclear. Trimming left V 5 bases short and J 6 bases short, with 4 bases between. CDR3 length: 9 residues. Looked up from germline, CDR1 is DFQATT and CDR2 is SNEGSKA (reference sequence). For the CDR3, the DNA is TGCAGTGCTCAAGATGGCTACACCTTC. Its translation: CSAQDGYTF.

This chain links TRBV5-4 with TRBJ2-3; D is undetermined. There are 15 residues in the CDR3. Per the germline V gene, CDR1 is SGHNT and CDR2 is YYREEE (reference sequence). V shed 0 bases and J shed 9 bases, with 17 bases lying between them. The CDR3 nucleotides read TGTGCCAGCAGCTTGGGACCGGGCCCAACTCAGACGCAGTATTTT. As protein: CASSLGPGPTQTQYF.

V and J are TRBV6-5 and TRBJ2-7, with TRBD1 identical over 11 bases. V shed 6 bases, J shed 6 bases, and the junction held 7 bases outside the gene matches. Germline lookup yields CDR1 MNHEY and CDR2 SVGAGI. This CDR3 has 14 residues. CDR3 bases: TGTGCCAGCAGCTACGGGACAGGGGGGAGCGAGCAGTACTTC. This translates into CASSYGTGGSEQYF.